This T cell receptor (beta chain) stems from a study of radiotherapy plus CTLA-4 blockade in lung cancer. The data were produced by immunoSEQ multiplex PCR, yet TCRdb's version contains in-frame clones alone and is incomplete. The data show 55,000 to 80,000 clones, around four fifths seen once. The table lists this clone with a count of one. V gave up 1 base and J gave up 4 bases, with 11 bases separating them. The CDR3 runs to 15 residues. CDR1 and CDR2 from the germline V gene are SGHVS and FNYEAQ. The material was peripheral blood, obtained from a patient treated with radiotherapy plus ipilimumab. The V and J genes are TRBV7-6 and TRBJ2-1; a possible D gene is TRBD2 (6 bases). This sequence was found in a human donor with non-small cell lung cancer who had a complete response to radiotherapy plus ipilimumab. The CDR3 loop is CASSLGAGIYNEQFF. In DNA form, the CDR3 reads TGTGCCAGCAGCTTAGGGGCGGGAATTTACAATGAGCAGTTCTTC.